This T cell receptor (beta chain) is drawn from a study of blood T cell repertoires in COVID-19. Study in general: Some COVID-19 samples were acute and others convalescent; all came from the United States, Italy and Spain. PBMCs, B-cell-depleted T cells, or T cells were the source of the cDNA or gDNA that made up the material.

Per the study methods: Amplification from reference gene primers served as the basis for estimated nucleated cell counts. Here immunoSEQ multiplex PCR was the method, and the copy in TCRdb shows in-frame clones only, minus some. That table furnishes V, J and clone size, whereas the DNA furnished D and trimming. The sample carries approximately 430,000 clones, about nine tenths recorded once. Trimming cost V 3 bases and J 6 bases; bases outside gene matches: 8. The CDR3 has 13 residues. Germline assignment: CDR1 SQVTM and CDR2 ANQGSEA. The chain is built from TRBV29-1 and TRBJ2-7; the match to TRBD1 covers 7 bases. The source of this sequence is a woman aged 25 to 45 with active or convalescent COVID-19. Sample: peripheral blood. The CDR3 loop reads CSVDEGAGLEQYF. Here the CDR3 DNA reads TGCAGCGTTGATGAGGGGGCAGGGCTCGAGCAGTACTTC.